This TCR beta chain was retrieved from a study of identical twins. Points from the study as a whole: A lower insertion count was a feature of abundant cord blood beta clonotypes, with no such feature in memory repertoires. Models underestimated TCR alpha sharing (out-of-frame) in monozygotic twins. Alpha sequences that were out-of-frame and twin-shared showed an excess of low generation probability.

The donor group consisted entirely of healthy Caucasians. This clonotype was seen repeatedly, ten times or more. The antigen is not known. Each CDR3 protein is one row after TCRdb ran MiXCR on the 5' RACE reads. Here the sample spans 350,000 to 500,000 distinct CDR3 sequences, around 20% being singletons. The V end lost 3 bases, the J end lost 7 bases, and 10 bases lay between the germline ends. The CDR3 covers 13 residues. Material for sequencing was naive T cells sorted from blood. The V gene is TRBV12-3 or TRBV12-4, the J gene TRBJ1-5, with D tentatively TRBD1 (6 bases). The source is a man aged 50 or older in good health. For the CDR3, the DNA is TGTGCCAGCAGTTTGGGGGGCCACCAGCCCCAGCATTTT. Translating gives CASSLGGHQPQHF.